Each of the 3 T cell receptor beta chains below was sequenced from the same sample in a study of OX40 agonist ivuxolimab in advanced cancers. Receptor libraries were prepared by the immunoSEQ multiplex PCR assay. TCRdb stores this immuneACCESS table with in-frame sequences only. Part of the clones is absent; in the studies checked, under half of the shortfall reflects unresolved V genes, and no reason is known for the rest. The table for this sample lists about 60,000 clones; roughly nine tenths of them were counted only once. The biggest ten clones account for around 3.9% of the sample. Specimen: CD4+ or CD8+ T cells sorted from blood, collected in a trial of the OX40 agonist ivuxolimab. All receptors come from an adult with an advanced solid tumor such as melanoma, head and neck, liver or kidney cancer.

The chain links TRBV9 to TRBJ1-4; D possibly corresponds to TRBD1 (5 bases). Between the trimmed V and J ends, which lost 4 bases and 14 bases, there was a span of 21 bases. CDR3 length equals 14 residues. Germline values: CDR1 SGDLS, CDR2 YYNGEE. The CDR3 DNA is TGTGCCAGCAGCTTAGGGACGCATGGGAAAGGGCTGTTTTTT. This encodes CASSLGTHGKGLFF.

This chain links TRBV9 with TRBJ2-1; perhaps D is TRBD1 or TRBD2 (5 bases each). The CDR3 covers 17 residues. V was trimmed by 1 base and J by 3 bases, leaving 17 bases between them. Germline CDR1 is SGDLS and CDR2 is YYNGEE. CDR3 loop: CASSVNPGHNLYNEQFF. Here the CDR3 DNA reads TGTGCCAGCAGCGTAAATCCGGGGCACAACCTCTACAATGAGCAGTTCTTC.

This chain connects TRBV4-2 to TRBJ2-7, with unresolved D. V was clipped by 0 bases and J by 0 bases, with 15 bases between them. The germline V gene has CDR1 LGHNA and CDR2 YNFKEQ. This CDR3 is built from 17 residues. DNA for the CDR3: TGTGCCAGCAGCCAAGAAGTAGGCACTTTTAGCTCCTACGAGCAGTACTTC. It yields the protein CASSQEVGTFSSYEQYF.